This T cell receptor (beta chain) comes out of a study of T cells expressing NK-cell markers. This CDR3 is built from 15 residues. Germline-derived CDR1 and CDR2 are DFQATT and SNEGSKA (reference sequence). From the 5' RACE reads, TCRdb lists one entry per CDR3 protein and no DNA. This listing includes 130,000 to 150,000 distinct CDR3 sequences. V gene TRBV20-1 combines with J gene TRBJ2-2; TCRdb returns TRBD1, unconfirmable since there is no DNA. This receptor was taken from a man between 18 and 29 years old in good health. The specimen was blood T cells: a sorted CD56 or NKG2C T cell subset, CD4+ or CD8+ T cells, or bulk PBMC T cells (not recorded which). The CDR3 region is CSAEGYGANTGELFF.